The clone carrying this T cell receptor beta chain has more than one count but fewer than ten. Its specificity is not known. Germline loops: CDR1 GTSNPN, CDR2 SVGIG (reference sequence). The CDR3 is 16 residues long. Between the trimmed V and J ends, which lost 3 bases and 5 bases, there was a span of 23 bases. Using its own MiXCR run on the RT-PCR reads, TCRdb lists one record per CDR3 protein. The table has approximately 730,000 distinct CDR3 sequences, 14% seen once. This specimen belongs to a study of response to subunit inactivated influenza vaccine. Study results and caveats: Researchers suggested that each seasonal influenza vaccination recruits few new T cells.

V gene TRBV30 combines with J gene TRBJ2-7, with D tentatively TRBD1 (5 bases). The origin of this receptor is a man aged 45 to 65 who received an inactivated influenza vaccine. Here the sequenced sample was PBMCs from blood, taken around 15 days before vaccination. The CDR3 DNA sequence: TGTGCCTGGAGGCTCCCTGGAAGGGGTTTCGCAGACGAGCAGTACTTC. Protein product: CAWRLPGRGFADEQYF.